The 32 T cell receptor beta chains given below trace back to one sample, sequenced in a study of control samples from healthy donors and cancer patients. Using immunoSEQ multiplex PCR, the repertoire was profiled, and TCRdb retains in-frame clones only, with some absent. The table includes some 130,000 clones, approximately 91% detected once. Sequenced input: blood. The receptors originated from a woman younger than 45 in good health.

This rearrangement joins TRBV5-1 to TRBJ2-3; D unclear. The V end was cut by 3 bases, the J end by 2 bases, with 10 bases between. CDR3 size: 14 residues. Germline assignment: CDR1 SGHRS and CDR2 YFSETQ. CDR3 nucleotide sequence: TGCGCCAGCAGCTACCGACACCTCACAGATACGCAGTATTTT. Protein product: CASSYRHLTDTQYF. The full variable domain, completed using reference TRBV5-1 and TRBJ2-3, is KAGVTQTPRYLIKTRGQQVTLSCSPISGHRSVSWYQQTPGQGLQFLFEYFSETQRNKGNFPGRFSGRQFSNSRSEMNVSTLELGDSALYLCASSYRHLTDTQYFGPGTRLTVL.

The V call is TRBV6-1, the J call TRBJ1-3; a possible D gene is TRBD1 (5 bases). The CDR3 consists of 15 residues. The germline V gene has CDR1 MNHNS and CDR2 SASEGT. Trimming removed 2 bases at V and 2 bases at J, with 10 bases between. As DNA, the CDR3 is TGTGCCAGCAGTGAATCCCCAGGGCCTGGAAACACCATATATTTT. It is translated as CASSESPGPGNTIYF.

The rearrangement joins TRBV19 to TRBJ2-3, with 9 positions matching TRBD2. The CDR3 runs 16 residues. CDR1 and CDR2 (germline): LNHDA, SQIVND (reference sequence). The junction had 7 bases not matched to a gene; V was cut back by 0 bases and J by 6 bases. The CDR3 bases are TGTGCCAGTAGTATAGATCCAGCGGGAGGTCTGGATACGCAGTATTTT. Its protein product is CASSIDPAGGLDTQYF.

The CDR3 DNA reads TGTGCCAGCAGCCCGGCGGCAGGGAACATGAACACTGAAGCTTTCTTT. Residues: CASSPAAGNMNTEAFF. The chain couples TRBV4-2 to TRBJ1-1; possible D gene TRBD1, 5 bases. CDR1 LGHNA and CDR2 YNFKEQ come from the germline V gene. The CDR3 is 16 residues long. Trimming removed 4 bases at V and 0 bases at J, with 15 bases between.

The J gene is TRBJ1-1, the V gene TRBV29-1; TRBD1 might be the D (6 bases). The germline V and J ends were trimmed by 1 base and 5 bases, with 14 bases remaining between them. The CDR3 has 14 residues. Germline loops: CDR1 SQVTM, CDR2 ANQGSEA. The CDR3 is CSVEVTGGVTEAFF. The DNA of the CDR3 is TGCAGCGTTGAAGTTACCGGGGGCGTTACTGAAGCTTTCTTT.

The table lists this clone with a few counts. The J gene is TRBJ1-5, the V gene TRBV27; unclear D gene. Trimming took 8 bases from V and 0 from J, leaving 14 bases between them. The germline V gene encodes CDR1 MNHEY and CDR2 SMNVEV (reference sequence). The CDR3 sequence is 15 residues long. The CDR3 here is CASALDLYSNQPQHF. Here the CDR3 DNA reads TGTGCCAGCGCCCTGGACCTCTATAGCAATCAGCCCCAGCATTTT.

The chain is built from TRBV5-1 and TRBJ1-6; no reliable D call. Trimming cost V 0 bases and J 4 bases, with 8 bases left between them. The CDR3 is 15 residues long. In germline, CDR1 is SGHRS, CDR2 YFSETQ. CDR3 sequence reads: CASSLDGVYNSPLHF. CDR3 coding DNA: TGCGCCAGCAGCTTGGATGGTGTTTATAATTCACCCCTCCACTTT.

The CDR3, as DNA: TGTGCCAGCAGCCAGGGGGGGGGACCGGGACTAGCGGGAACCGAGCAGTACTTC. Residues: CASSQGGGPGLAGTEQYF. V is TRBV5-4 and J is TRBJ2-7, with 13 bases that match TRBD2. The germline gives CDR1 SGHNT, CDR2 YYREEE (reference sequence). Germline trimming cut 4 bases from V and 6 bases from J; bases unmatched to any gene: 16. The CDR3 is 18 residues long.

The V call is TRBV2, the J call TRBJ2-7; 7 bases agree with TRBD2. CDR3 length: 13 amino acids. The germline V gene has CDR1 SNHLY and CDR2 FYNNEI. The J segment lost 7 bases and the V segment lost 4 bases, leaving 7 bases of the junction unmatched. CDR3: CASSVAGTMEQYF. CDR3 bases: TGTGCCAGCAGTGTGGCAGGGACTATGGAGCAGTACTTC. The variable domain in full, completed from reference TRBV2 and TRBJ2-7, reads EPEVTQTPSHQVTQMGQEVILRCVPISNHLYFYWYRQILGQKVEFLVSFYNNEISEKSEIFDDQFSVERPDGSNFTLKIRSTKLEDSAMYFCASSVAGTMEQYFGPGTRLTVT.

The chain carries TRBV6-5 and TRBJ2-7, with 9 bases matching TRBD1. Germline V gene sequence: CDR1 MNHEY, CDR2 SVGAGI. Trimming at V came to 6 bases and at J to 4 bases, leaving 10 bases not matched to a gene. The CDR3 is 15 amino acids. Here the CDR3 reads CASRGQGGSSYEQYF. CDR3 coding DNA: TGTGCCAGCAGGGGACAGGGAGGTTCCAGTTACGAGCAGTACTTC.

V is TRBV24-1 and J is TRBJ2-1, with unresolved D. Germline CDR1 is KGHDR and CDR2 is SFDVKD. This CDR3 has 12 amino acids. Trimming stripped 3 bases from V and 12 bases from J, with 11 bases between. CDR3 DNA: TGTGCCACCAGTGATCCCCGTTCTGGGCAGTTCTTC. The encoded protein is CATSDPRSGQFF.

The chain couples TRBV19 to TRBJ1-1, with no clear D. CDR1 is LNHDA, CDR2 SQIVND, per germline (reference sequence). This CDR3 has 13 amino acids. V was cut by 6 bases and J by 7 bases, with 15 bases left in between. This CDR3 reads CASSLLLGNEAFF. For the CDR3, the DNA is TGTGCCAGTAGCCTCTTGTTAGGAAATGAAGCTTTCTTT.

The rearrangement joins TRBV6-5 to TRBJ1-2, with 7 nucleotides matching TRBD1. The trim removed 6 bases at V and 4 bases at J, leaving 11 bases unmatched. The CDR3 runs 15 residues. CDR1 is MNHEY, CDR2 SVGAGI, per germline. The CDR3 protein is CASSLRQGEAYGYTF. In DNA, the CDR3 is TGTGCCAGCAGCCTTAGACAGGGAGAGGCCTATGGCTACACCTTC.

V is TRBV10-1 and J is TRBJ2-5; 11 positions agree with TRBD1. Trimming took 6 bases from V and 2 from J; bases not matched to a gene: 5. This CDR3 has 15 amino acids. Germline V gives CDR1 WNHNN, CDR2 SYGVQD (reference sequence). CDR3 protein: CASSPDRGRQETQYF. The CDR3 DNA is TGCGCCAGCAGCCCGGACAGGGGGCGTCAAGAGACCCAGTACTTC.

The rearrangement uses TRBV11-2 and TRBJ1-1; 10 bases fit TRBD1. This CDR3 spans 15 amino acids. The germline V gene encodes CDR1 SGHAT and CDR2 FQNNGV. J was trimmed by 3 bases and V by 5 bases; bases with no gene match: 6. Here the CDR3 DNA reads TGTGCCAGCAGCCCCTTGACAGGGGGCTACACTGAAGCTTTCTTT. Amino acid sequence: CASSPLTGGYTEAFF.

The chain combines TRBV29-1 with TRBJ1-2, with D possibly matching TRBD1 (6 bases). The germline gives CDR1 SQVTM, CDR2 ANQGSEA. The CDR3 has 13 residues. Trimming removed 7 bases at V and 7 bases at J, with 19 bases between. As DNA, the CDR3 is TGCAGCGCCTACAGGGAGGGCCCTGGTGGCTACACCTTC. Amino acids: CSAYREGPGGYTF.

The chain has TRBV24-1 and TRBJ2-5; the match to TRBD2 covers 10 bases. V shed 2 bases and J 7 bases; nucleotides not matched to a gene: 18. CDR3 length equals 19 residues. Germline V gene lookup returns CDR1 KGHDR and CDR2 SFDVKD. As DNA, the CDR3 is TGTGCCACCAGTGATTCCGGCGGGCTAGCGGGAGCGTTACGGCGGACCCAGTACTTC. It encodes CATSDSGGLAGALRRTQYF.

The chain is built from TRBV5-1 and TRBJ2-2; 8 bases are a match to TRBD2. Germline CDR1 is SGHRS and CDR2 is YFSETQ. The CDR3 covers 16 residues. V lost 0 bases and J lost 6; bases outside the gene matches: 7. The CDR3 here is CASSLGTSTKPGELFF. The DNA of the CDR3 is TGCGCCAGCAGCTTGGGGACTAGCACTAAACCCGGGGAGCTGTTTTTT.

The chain employs TRBV28 and TRBJ1-2, with no clear D. The V gene lost 5 bases and the J gene lost 4 bases, with 17 bases spanning the gap. The germline V gene has CDR1 MDHEN and CDR2 SYDVKM. The CDR3 sequence is 15 residues long. The chain's CDR3 is CASSLGRTLGYGYTF. Here the CDR3 DNA reads TGTGCCAGCAGTCTCGGACGGACCTTGGGCTATGGCTACACCTTC.

This clone has just one count. Here the CDR3 DNA reads TGTGCCAGCAGGGACAGCACAGATACGCAGTATTTT. It specifies CASRDSTDTQYF. The gene calls are TRBV6-5 and TRBJ2-3; D gene uncertain. The V and J ends lost 6 bases and 0 bases respectively, with 4 bases between them. This CDR3 spans 12 amino acids. Germline V gene lookup returns CDR1 MNHEY and CDR2 SVGAGI.

The V gene is TRBV11-2, the J gene TRBJ1-4, with 10 bases matching TRBD1. The CDR3 has 15 amino acids. Losses at the gene ends were 5 bases for V and 2 bases for J; bases not matched to a gene: 2. The germline V gene encodes CDR1 SGHAT and CDR2 FQNNGV. The DNA of the CDR3 is TGTGCCAGCAGCCCGACAGGGGGCACTAATGAAAAACTGTTTTTT. Residues: CASSPTGGTNEKLFF. Variable domain in full (rest from reference TRBV11-2 and TRBJ1-4): EAGVAQSPRYKIIEKRQSVAFWCNPISGHATLYWYQQILGQGPKLLIQFQNNGVVDDSQLPKDRFSAERLKGVDSTLKIQPAKLEDSAVYLCASSPTGGTNEKLFFGSGTQLSVL.

This rearrangement joins TRBV2 to TRBJ1-5; perhaps TRBD1 as D (5 bases). Per the germline V gene, CDR1 is SNHLY and CDR2 is FYNNEI. The V end was cut by 6 bases, the J end by 2 bases, with 14 bases between. The CDR3 is 15 amino acids. The CDR3 sequence is CASRPGQFGNQPQHF. CDR3 DNA: TGTGCCAGCAGACCTGGACAATTTGGCAATCAGCCCCAGCATTTT.

V usage is TRBV28 and J usage is TRBJ1-5; TRBD1 might be the D (5 bases). Deletions cut 1 base from V and 3 bases from J, with 16 bases between. The length of the CDR3 is 17 residues. Germline CDR1 and CDR2: MDHEN and SYDVKM. The DNA of the CDR3 is TGTGCCAGCAGTTTATCCTTTATGGGACGGATCAATCAGCCCCAGCATTTT. Amino acids: CASSLSFMGRINQPQHF.

This chain connects TRBV2 to TRBJ2-1, with 8 bases aligning to TRBD2. This CDR3 is built from 16 residues. Germline V gene lookup returns CDR1 SNHLY and CDR2 FYNNEI. V was clipped by 2 bases and J by 0 bases; unmatched bases: 3. CDR3 nucleotide sequence: TGTGCCAGCAGTGAAAGCGGGGGCGCCTCCTACAATGAGCAGTTCTTC. Translation gives CASSESGGASYNEQFF.

This clone was seen once. The chain employs TRBV12-2 and TRBJ2-3; the table names TRBD2, a call not compared with the DNA. TRBV12-2 is given as a pseudogene. The CDR3 is 15 amino acids. DNA for the CDR3: TGTGCAAGTCGCTTATCTAGCGGCCGCACAGATACGCAGTATTTT. Translated, it gives CASRLSSGRTDTQYF.

V and J are TRBV24-1 and TRBJ1-2, with a weak D call TRBD1 (6 bases). CDR3 length: 14 amino acids. The germline gives CDR1 KGHDR, CDR2 SFDVKD. V was pared by 9 bases and J by 0 bases, with 13 bases between. CDR3 sequence: CATDREGANYGYTF. The CDR3 DNA reads TGTGCCACCGATCGAGAGGGGGCTAACTATGGCTACACCTTC.

The chain couples TRBV7-9 to TRBJ2-1; 7 bases fit TRBD2. The CDR3 length is 13 residues. The germline V gene has CDR1 SEHNR and CDR2 FQNEAQ (reference sequence). The ends lost 11 bases at V and 0 bases at J; junction bases unmatched: 4. In DNA, the CDR3 is TGTGCCTGCGGGGGAAGCTCCTACAATGAGCAGTTCTTC. Its translation: CACGGSSYNEQFF.

The chain recombines TRBV24-1 with TRBJ1-5; D possibly corresponds to TRBD1 (6 bases). V lost 0 bases and J lost 4, with 15 bases in between. Germline assignment: CDR1 KGHDR and CDR2 SFDVKD. This CDR3 spans 17 amino acids. DNA of the CDR3: TGTGCCACCAGTGATTTGCTAGGGGGAAGGAGGAATCAGCCCCAGCATTTT. It yields the protein CATSDLLGGRRNQPQHF.

The chain has TRBV29-1 and TRBJ2-2, with D possibly being TRBD1 (5 bases). The CDR3 is 14 amino acids. CDR1 SQVTM and CDR2 ANQGSEA come from the germline V gene. Trimming left V 2 bases short and J 0 bases short, with 7 bases between. This chain's CDR3 is CSVEKDTNTGELFF. For the CDR3, the DNA is TGCAGCGTTGAAAAGGACACGAACACCGGGGAGCTGTTTTTT.

The gene calls are TRBV3-1 (or the pseudogene TRBV3-2) and TRBJ2-1; D gene ambiguous. Germline CDR1 is LGHDT and CDR2 is YNNKEL (reference sequence). Trimming stripped 4 bases from V and 7 bases from J, with 5 bases between. This CDR3 contains 11 residues. CDR3 nucleotide sequence: TGTGCCAGCAGCCTTGGGAATGAGCAGTTCTTC. It is translated as CASSLGNEQFF.

This chain connects TRBV7-2 to TRBJ2-7; D unclear. The V end lost 1 base, the J end lost 6 bases, and 7 bases lay between the germline ends. The germline V gene encodes CDR1 SGHTA and CDR2 FQGNSA. The CDR3 consists of 12 residues. The CDR3 is CASSLGRSEQYF. As DNA, the CDR3 is TGTGCCAGCAGCTTAGGGCGCAGCGAGCAGTACTTC.

V is TRBV18 and J is TRBJ1-5; 8 bases match TRBD1. V dropped 5 bases and J dropped 4; count of bases not matched to a gene: 7. Germline assignment: CDR1 KGHSH and CDR2 LQKENI. This CDR3 spans 15 amino acids. The CDR3 DNA sequence: TGTGCCAGCTCAACGGGACAGGCCCCAAATCAGCCCCAGCATTTT. This encodes CASSTGQAPNQPQHF. The full variable domain, in which reference TRBV18 and TRBJ1-5 provide the parts outside the CDR3, is NAGVMQNPRHLVRRRGQEARLRCSPMKGHSHVYWYRQLPEEGLKFMVYLQKENIIDESGMPKERFSAEFPKEGPSILRIQQVVRGDSAAYFCASSTGQAPNQPQHFGDGTRLSIL.